This TCR beta chain was profiled in a study of shared clonotypes between healthy human individuals. This clone was recorded only once. CDR3 size: 17 residues. Germline V gives CDR1 SGHRS, CDR2 YFSETQ. V shed 4 bases, J shed 0 bases, and the junction held 8 bases outside the gene matches. Using immunoSEQ multiplex PCR, the repertoire was profiled, and TCRdb retains in-frame clones only, with some absent. The sample yields approximately 530,000 clones, around 96% seen once. V usage is TRBV5-1 and J usage is TRBJ1-1; 11 nucleotides match TRBD1. The material sequenced was naive CD4+ T cells sorted from blood. As for subset: CD45RA+ positively selected. The TCR was taken from a woman under 40 in good health. CDR3 DNA: TGCGCCAGCAGCCTGGGACAGGGGGTATCGATGAACACTGAAGCTTTCTTT. Protein sequence: CASSLGQGVSMNTEAFF.